The 5 T cell receptor beta chains reported below all come from one sample, sequenced in a study of blood T cell repertoires in COVID-19. Repertoires were generated with immunoSEQ multiplex PCR, while TCRdb's copy carries only in-frame clones and drops some. The sample has 200,000 or so clones, around 88% seen once. The source material was PBMCs or T cells enriched from blood (not recorded which). These receptors all stem from a woman aged 40 to 49 with acute COVID-19.

The J gene is TRBJ2-7, the V gene TRBV20-1; D is ambiguous. Between the trimmed V and J ends, which lost 6 bases and 6 bases, there was a span of 12 bases. There are 11 residues in the CDR3. Germline assignment: CDR1 DFQATT and CDR2 SNEGSKA (reference sequence). CDR3 nucleotide sequence: TGCAGTGCCCAAGACGAGCGCGAGCAGTACTTC. This codes for CSAQDEREQYF.

The chain recombines TRBV12-3 or TRBV12-4 with TRBJ2-1; no clear D. V was cut by 1 base and J by 9 bases, with 4 bases left in between. The CDR3 consists of 11 residues. CDR3 DNA sequence: TGTGCCAGCAGTTTAGGAGGTGAGCAGTTCTTC. Protein: CASSLGGEQFF.

The rearrangement uses TRBV7-2 and TRBJ1-5; D ambiguous. V was shortened by 2 bases and J by 7 bases, with 15 bases between the two germline ends. This CDR3 has 15 amino acids. Per germline, CDR1 SGHTA and CDR2 FQGNSA. The CDR3 DNA reads TGTGCCAGCAGCTTAATGGCGGTGTCCATCCAGCCCCAGCATTTT. Translation gives CASSLMAVSIQPQHF. Full variable domain (outside the CDR3, taken from reference TRBV7-2 and TRBJ1-5): GAGVSQSPSNKVTEKGKDVELRCDPISGHTALYWYRQSLGQGLEFLIYFQGNSAPDKSGLPSDRFSAERTGGSVSTLTIQRTQQEDSAVYLCASSLMAVSIQPQHFGDGTRLSIL.

The chain links TRBV9 to TRBJ2-2, with a weak D call TRBD1 (5 bases). The germline V and J ends were trimmed by 4 bases and 8 bases, with 15 bases remaining between them. The CDR3 is 14 amino acids. Looked up from germline, CDR1 is SGDLS and CDR2 is YYNGEE. CDR3: CASSLGQVPGELFF. The CDR3 region has the DNA TGTGCCAGCAGCCTAGGACAAGTTCCGGGGGAGCTGTTTTTT.

The V and J genes are TRBV29-1 and TRBJ2-1; 10 positions match TRBD2. Per germline, CDR1 SQVTM and CDR2 ANQGSEA. The CDR3 length is 14 residues. The V gene end was trimmed by 6 bases and the J gene end by 7 bases; junction bases not matched to a gene: 9. The CDR3 loop reads CSVAGTSDWNEQFF. CDR3 coding DNA: TGCAGCGTCGCGGGGACTAGCGATTGGAATGAGCAGTTCTTC.